This paragraph covers one T cell receptor (beta chain) sequence. From germline, CDR1 is MNHEY and CDR2 SMNVEV (reference sequence). The length of the CDR3 is 14 residues. Trimming pared 5 bases from V and 2 bases from J, leaving 10 bases between. The data stem from a study of blood T cell repertoires in COVID-19. The wider study: T cells, B-cell-depleted T cells, or PBMCs supplied cDNA or gDNA.

In the source study's methods: Amplification from reference gene primers served as the basis for estimated nucleated cell counts. Some clones are missing from TCRdb's copy, which holds only in-frame ones; the method was immunoSEQ multiplex PCR. For V, J and clone size, that table is used; D and trimming come from the DNA. Of approximately 240,000 clones listed, 70% to 90% are singletons. The gene calls are TRBV27 and TRBJ1-3; D is unclear. The sequence was obtained from a man aged 45-65 years who had recovered from COVID-19. The source material was peripheral blood. The CDR3 sequence: CASSPRHAGNTIYF. CDR3 bases: TGTGCCAGCAGTCCCCGACATGCTGGAAACACCATATATTTT.